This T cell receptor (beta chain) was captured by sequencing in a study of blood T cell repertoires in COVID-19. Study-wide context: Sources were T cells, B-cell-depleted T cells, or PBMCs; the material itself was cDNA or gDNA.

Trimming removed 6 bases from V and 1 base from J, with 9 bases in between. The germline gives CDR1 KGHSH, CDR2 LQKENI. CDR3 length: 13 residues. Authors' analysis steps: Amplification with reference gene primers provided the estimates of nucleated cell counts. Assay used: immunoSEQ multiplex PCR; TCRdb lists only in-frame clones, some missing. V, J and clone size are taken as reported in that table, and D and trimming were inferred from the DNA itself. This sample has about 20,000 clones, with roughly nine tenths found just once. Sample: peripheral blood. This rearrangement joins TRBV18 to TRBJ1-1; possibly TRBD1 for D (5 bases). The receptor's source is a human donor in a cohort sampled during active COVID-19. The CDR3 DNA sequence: TGTGCCAGCTCTTCGACAGAGAACACTGAAGCTTTCTTT. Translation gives CASSSTENTEAFF.